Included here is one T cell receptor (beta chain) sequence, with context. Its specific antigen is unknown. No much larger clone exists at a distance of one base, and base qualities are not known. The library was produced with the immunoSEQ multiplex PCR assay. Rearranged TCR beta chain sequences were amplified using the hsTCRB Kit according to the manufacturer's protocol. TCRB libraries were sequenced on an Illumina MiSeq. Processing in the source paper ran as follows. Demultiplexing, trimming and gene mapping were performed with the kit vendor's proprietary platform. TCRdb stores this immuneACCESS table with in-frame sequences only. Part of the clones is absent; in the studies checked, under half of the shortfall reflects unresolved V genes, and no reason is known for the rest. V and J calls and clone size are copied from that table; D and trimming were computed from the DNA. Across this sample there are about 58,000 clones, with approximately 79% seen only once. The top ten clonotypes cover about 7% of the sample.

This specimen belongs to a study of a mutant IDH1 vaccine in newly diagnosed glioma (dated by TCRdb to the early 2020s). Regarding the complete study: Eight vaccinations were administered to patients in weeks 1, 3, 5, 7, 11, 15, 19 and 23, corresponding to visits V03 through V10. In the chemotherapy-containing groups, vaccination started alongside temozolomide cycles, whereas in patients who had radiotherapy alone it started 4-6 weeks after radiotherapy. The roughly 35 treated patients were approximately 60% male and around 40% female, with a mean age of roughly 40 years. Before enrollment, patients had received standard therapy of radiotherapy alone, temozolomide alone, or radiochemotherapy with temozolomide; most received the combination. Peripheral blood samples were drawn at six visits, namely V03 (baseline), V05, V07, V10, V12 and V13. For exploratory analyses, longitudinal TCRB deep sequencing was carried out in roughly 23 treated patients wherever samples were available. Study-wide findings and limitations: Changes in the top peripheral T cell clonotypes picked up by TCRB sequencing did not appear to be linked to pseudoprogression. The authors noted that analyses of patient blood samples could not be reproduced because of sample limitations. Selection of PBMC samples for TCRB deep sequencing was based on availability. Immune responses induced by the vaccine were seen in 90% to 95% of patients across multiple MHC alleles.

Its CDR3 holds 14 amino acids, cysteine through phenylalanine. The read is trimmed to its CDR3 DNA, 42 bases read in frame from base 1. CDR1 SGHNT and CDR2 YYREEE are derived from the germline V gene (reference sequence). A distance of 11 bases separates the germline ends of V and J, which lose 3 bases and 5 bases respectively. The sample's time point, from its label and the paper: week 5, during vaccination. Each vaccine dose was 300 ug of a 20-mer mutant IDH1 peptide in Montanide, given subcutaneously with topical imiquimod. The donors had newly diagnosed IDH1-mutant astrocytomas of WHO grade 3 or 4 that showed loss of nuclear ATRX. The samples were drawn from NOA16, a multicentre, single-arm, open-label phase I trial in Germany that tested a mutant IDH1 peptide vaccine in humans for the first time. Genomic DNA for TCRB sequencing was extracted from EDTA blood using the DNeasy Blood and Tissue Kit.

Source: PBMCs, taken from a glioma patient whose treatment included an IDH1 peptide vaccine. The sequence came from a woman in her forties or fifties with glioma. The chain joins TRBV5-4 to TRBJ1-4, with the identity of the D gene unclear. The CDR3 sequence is CASSSRVPNEKLFF. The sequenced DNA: TGTGCCAGCAGCTCCCGGGTCCCGAATGAAAAACTGTTTTTT.